The rows below give T cell receptor beta chains drawn from one sample of a study of cytomegalovirus exposure and HLA in healthy donors. Sequenced by immunoSEQ multiplex PCR; TCRdb stores in-frame clones only, minus some. This table holds 130,000 or so clones, more than 60% found once. The sequenced material came from PBMCs. Receptors were obtained from a man younger than 40 in good health and CMV-seronegative. CDR3s include the opening cysteine and the closing phenylalanine or tryptophan. A D gene is named only where the DNA matches it firmly. Not every row has a clone size; where given, it reads once, few, many or a size class.

v_call: TRBV18; clone_size: NA; j_call: TRBJ2-6; d_call: NA; cdr3_aa: CASSPQGLSGANVLTF; cdr3_nt: TGTGCCAGCTCACCTCAGGGACTCTCTGGGGCCAACGTCCTGACTTTC
v_call: TRBV5-4; clone_size: NA; j_call: TRBJ2-5; d_call: TRBD2; cdr3_aa: CASSLELWASGVDVQETQYF; cdr3_nt: TGTGCCAGCAGCTTGGAATTGTGGGCTAGCGGGGTAGACGTCCAAGAGACCCAGTACTTC
v_call: TRBV29-1; clone_size: NA; j_call: TRBJ2-7; d_call: TRBD2; cdr3_aa: CSVLTGGPTYEQYF; cdr3_nt: TGCAGCGTTCTCACGGGAGGACCTACCTACGAGCAGTACTTC
v_call: TRBV6-5; clone_size: NA; j_call: TRBJ2-3; d_call: TRBD1; cdr3_aa: CASSSHRTGSTDTQYF; cdr3_nt: TGTGCCAGCAGTTCCCACCGGACAGGGAGCACAGATACGCAGTATTTT
v_call: TRBV2; clone_size: NA; j_call: TRBJ1-3; d_call: NA; cdr3_aa: CASTVQGVGNTIYF; cdr3_nt: TGTGCCAGCACCGTACAGGGTGTTGGAAACACCATATATTTT
v_call: TRBV6-1; clone_size: NA; j_call: TRBJ1-2; d_call: TRBD1; cdr3_aa: CASTPGQGSYGYTF; cdr3_nt: TGTGCCAGCACCCCCGGACAGGGGAGCTATGGCTACACCTTC
v_call: TRBV11-2; clone_size: NA; j_call: TRBJ1-1; d_call: NA; cdr3_aa: CASTGLWVMNTEAFF; cdr3_nt: TGTGCCAGCACGGGACTATGGGTCATGAACACTGAAGCTTTCTTT
v_call: TRBV30; clone_size: once; j_call: TRBJ1-1; d_call: TRBD1; cdr3_aa: CAWSVGGQGRAFF; cdr3_nt: TGTGCCTGGAGTGTAGGGGGACAGGGTAGAGCTTTCTTT
v_call: TRBV9; clone_size: NA; j_call: TRBJ2-2; d_call: TRBD1; cdr3_aa: CASSNTQGSPGELFF; cdr3_nt: TGTGCCAGCAGCAATACACAGGGGTCGCCCGGGGAGCTGTTTTTT
v_call: TRBV19; clone_size: NA; j_call: TRBJ2-7; d_call: TRBD1; cdr3_aa: CASSSRSGTAIPSYEQYF; cdr3_nt: TGTGCCAGTAGTTCGCGCTCCGGGACAGCTATTCCTTCCTACGAGCAGTACTTC
v_call: TRBV6-5; clone_size: NA; j_call: TRBJ1-2; d_call: NA; cdr3_aa: CASSSSGGLYGYTF; cdr3_nt: TGTGCCAGCAGCTCGTCGGGGGGCCTCTATGGCTACACCTTC
v_call: TRBV9; clone_size: NA; j_call: TRBJ2-5; d_call: NA; cdr3_aa: CASSVGGVQETQYF; cdr3_nt: TGTGCCAGCAGCGTCGGGGGAGTCCAAGAGACCCAGTACTTC
v_call: TRBV7-2; clone_size: NA; j_call: TRBJ2-2; d_call: NA; cdr3_aa: CASSPTLAVTGELFF; cdr3_nt: TGTGCCAGCAGCCCCACCCTGGCGGTCACCGGGGAGCTGTTTTTT
v_call: TRBV7-2; clone_size: NA; j_call: TRBJ1-5; d_call: NA; cdr3_aa: CASQLATGQYNQPQHF; cdr3_nt: TGTGCCAGCCAACTTGCTACAGGGCAATACAATCAGCCCCAGCATTTT
v_call: TRBV9; clone_size: NA; j_call: TRBJ2-5; d_call: TRBD1; cdr3_aa: CASSVAWTGGPQETQYF; cdr3_nt: TGTGCCAGCAGCGTAGCTTGGACAGGGGGCCCCCAAGAGACCCAGTACTTC
v_call: TRBV27; clone_size: NA; j_call: TRBJ2-5; d_call: NA; cdr3_aa: CASSPQGGQETQYF; cdr3_nt: TGTGCCAGCAGTCCTCAGGGGGGCCAAGAGACCCAGTACTTC
v_call: TRBV7-2; clone_size: NA; j_call: TRBJ2-6; d_call: NA; cdr3_aa: CASSLGGRGANVLTF; cdr3_nt: TGTGCCAGCAGCTTAGGGGGGCGAGGGGCCAACGTCCTGACTTTC
v_call: TRBV28; clone_size: NA; j_call: TRBJ2-3; d_call: NA; cdr3_aa: CASSLAAPSYTDTQYF; cdr3_nt: TGTGCCAGCAGTTTAGCGGCCCCGTCTTACACAGATACGCAGTATTTT
v_call: TRBV6-5; clone_size: NA; j_call: TRBJ2-7; d_call: NA; cdr3_aa: CASSGTDSYEQYF; cdr3_nt: TGTGCCAGCAGTGGAACGGACAGCTACGAGCAGTACTTC
v_call: TRBV18; clone_size: NA; j_call: TRBJ2-7; d_call: TRBD1; cdr3_aa: CASSPQGQGYEQYF; cdr3_nt: TGTGCCAGCTCACCTCAGGGACAGGGGTACGAGCAGTACTTC
v_call: TRBV6-6; clone_size: NA; j_call: TRBJ1-1; d_call: NA; cdr3_aa: CASSQQPHTEAFF; cdr3_nt: TGTGCCAGCAGCCAACAGCCTCACACTGAAGCTTTCTTT
v_call: TRBV18; clone_size: NA; j_call: TRBJ1-2; d_call: TRBD1; cdr3_aa: CASSPLPGQSPSNYGYTF; cdr3_nt: TGTGCCAGCTCACCACTCCCGGGACAGTCCCCATCCAACTATGGCTACACCTTC
v_call: TRBV19; clone_size: NA; j_call: TRBJ2-7; d_call: TRBD2; cdr3_aa: CASSIDRGRYEQYF; cdr3_nt: TGTGCCAGTAGTATAGATCGCGGGAGGTACGAGCAGTACTTC
v_call: TRBV9; clone_size: NA; j_call: TRBJ2-7; d_call: NA; cdr3_aa: CASSPGTFSYEQYF; cdr3_nt: TGTGCCAGCAGCCCAGGGACTTTCTCCTACGAGCAGTACTTC
v_call: TRBV28; clone_size: NA; j_call: TRBJ1-1; d_call: NA; cdr3_aa: CASSATWGGRGTEAFF; cdr3_nt: TGTGCCAGCAGTGCGACATGGGGGGGCCGGGGCACTGAAGCTTTCTTT